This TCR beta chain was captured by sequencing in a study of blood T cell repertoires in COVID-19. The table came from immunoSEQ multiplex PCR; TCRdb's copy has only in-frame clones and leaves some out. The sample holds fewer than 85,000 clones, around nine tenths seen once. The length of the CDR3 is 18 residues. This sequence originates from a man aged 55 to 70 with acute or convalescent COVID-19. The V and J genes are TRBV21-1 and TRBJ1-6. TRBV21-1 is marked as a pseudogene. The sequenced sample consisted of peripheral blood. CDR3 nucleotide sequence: TGTGCCAGCAGCACGCGGGAGGGGGCGCCGTCCTATAATTCACCCCTCCACTTT. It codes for CASSTREGAPSYNSPLHF.